This record looks at one TCR beta chain sequence and its context. There is no known antigen for this receptor. Base qualities were left out, and no much larger clone turns up one base away. The cohort was made up of 666 healthy bone marrow donors. At the time of sampling, all cohort members were nominally healthy, though unrecorded immune exposures were likely present. The donor was CMV seropositive and belonged to the group of 250 to 300 seropositive cohort members. A peripheral blood sample was collected from each donor, and TCR beta sequencing was performed on peripheral blood mononuclear cells. The Qiagen DNeasy Blood Extraction Kit was used to extract genomic DNA from the blood cell samples. The CDR3 contains 16 residues, cysteine and phenylalanine counted. Of the read, only the CDR3 DNA is kept; its 48 bases are in frame from base 1. Between the V and J ends, shortened by 2 bases and 5 bases respectively, the junction contains 13 bases. CDR1 and CDR2, looked up from the germline V gene (reference sequence), are MNHEY and SMNVEV.

The record originates from a study of cytomegalovirus exposure and HLA in healthy donors (dated by TCRdb to 2016 to 2017). With regard to the full study: An earlier analysis of several hundred of the donors reported 276 Gb of sequence data and 117 million unique TCR beta sequences from 190 million or so T cells. An early release covering 550 to 700 HLA-typed donors comprised around 300 gigabases of sequencing data and about 90 million unique TCR sequences. High-throughput TCR immunosequencing, statistical association of individual TCRs with disease status, and machine learning were combined to predict cytomegalovirus infection status. Donor age, sex, ethnicity and CMV serostatus were compiled together with the repertoire data. Roughly 5 DR-DQ haplotypes were handled as single units for association and clustering, since linkage in the cohort was strong. The genetic ancestry cluster associated with self-reported Caucasian donors included 80% to 90% of the 398 genotyped donors. In a later genetic analysis, genome-wide SNP genotypes for about 65% of the roughly 700 donors were used, and that subset was treated as a discovery cohort. Every discovery cohort repertoire had been produced on one sequencing platform. The number of typed donors differed by locus: about 620-630 for A, B, C, DRB1 and DQB1; 500 to 550 for DQA1; approximately 600 for DPA1; and about 450 for DPB1. In an earlier analysis of 550 to 700 of the donors, high-throughput TCR beta sequencing was used to judge whether each TCR beta V gene segment behaved as functional or pseudogenic. Both class I and class II loci were covered by HLA typing, at four-digit resolution. In addition to the first cohort of 650 to 800 subjects, a separate validation cohort of approximately 110 different subjects was used. Rather than drawing on any new phenotypic data, the later analysis identified candidate immune exposures from TCR beta sequences and the way those sequences occurred across donors. Using immunosequencing, the study profiled T cell repertoires from around 680 subjects and related those repertoires to cytomegalovirus serostatus. To study patterns of TCR occurrence, a later analysis re-analyzed previously published TCR beta repertoires from around 670 donors and added high-resolution HLA genotyping. On average, 235,054 unique TCR beta nucleotide sequences were sequenced per donor among a few hundred genotyped donors of the cohort, with 15% to 20% of those sequences being non-productive. The study aimed to test whether cataloging public T cell receptors could reveal signatures of past pathogen exposure. The study at large found these results: Specific HLA alleles were associated with 15,000 to 20,000 TCR beta sequences at a false discovery rate of 0.05 in a later analysis. A later genetic analysis reported fewer N-insertions in productive TCRs among donors in an Asian-associated ancestry cluster than the roughly 700-donor mean. Assigning TCR associations to individual alleles was difficult when HLA alleles, especially DR and DQ, strongly co-occurred. Because some donors lacked HLA typing at each locus, the association tests relied only on the typed subset. Most CMV-associated TCR beta chains appeared to be HLA-restricted in a later analysis, and the HLA associations seemed to be driven largely by CMV exposure. Approximately 16 rarely observed V segments, including chromosome 9 orphons, were excluded from the earlier analysis of about 610 of the donors because counts were too low. A further reported finding was that TCR beta sequences accurately predicted the HLA-A and HLA-B alleles for most subjects in the first cohort. In vitro tests confirmed that three of the cytomegalovirus-associated TCR beta chains recognize cytomegalovirus antigens. For the cohort, immune exposure information was limited to CMV serostatus. Across donors, most TCR sequences were observed very rarely, whereas some public TCRs were present in many individuals. Correlated functional status among segregating V segments might reflect linkage disequilibrium, but an unknown experimental factor could not be ruled out. Broadly in line with IMGT annotations, most TCR beta V segments showed up in productive rearrangements about 87% or about 30% of the time in an earlier analysis of roughly 590 of the donors. In both the original and validation cohorts, the classifier was reported to diagnose cytomegalovirus status with high specificity and sensitivity. The presence/absence analyses assumed that sequencing depth was roughly uniform across donors, and that assumption may not be true. The study gave a list of under 200 TCR beta chains associated with cytomegalovirus. A later analysis found that TCR association rates varied across HLA loci, with DRB1 alleles showing the most associated TCRs and HLA-C alleles the fewest. Several of the top co-occurrence clusters appeared to be linked to parvovirus B19, influenza, CMV and Epstein-Barr virus, according to a later analysis. A later analysis found that HLA-associated TCR beta chains were more clonally expanded and had lower generation probabilities than equally common non-associated chains. The 87-base-pair reads could not distinguish some IMGT-functional V segments, including TRBV6-2 and TRBV6-3, so those segments were excluded. A cluster of highly shared sequence variants was judged likely to be a technical artifact of the sequencing pipeline. V-gene and J-gene trimming of TCR beta chains was associated with a missense DCLRE1C variant in a later genetic analysis, and the association was replicated in an independent cohort. The authors suggested that the approach could potentially be extended to other disease states and immunological phenotypes. In this cohort, only TCR beta chains were sequenced, and detectable features were limited by the absence of alpha or paired-chain data.

The library was built by means of the immunoSEQ multiplex PCR assay. For the multiplex PCR, a mixture combining 60 forward primers for TCR Vbeta segments and 13 reverse primers for TCR Jbeta segments was used. A multiplex PCR assay on genomic DNA amplified the CDR3 region of rearranged TCR beta genes. Amplified TCR beta libraries were sequenced as 87-base-pair reads on the Illumina HiSeq System. The paper's data handling went like this. A later analysis counted some 80 million unique TCR beta chains across the 700 or so repertoires, and around 9.9 million of these chains were shared by at least two donors. Raw reads were error-corrected and collapsed into unique sequences with a nearest-neighbor algorithm that merged closely related sequences to remove PCR and sequencing errors. CDR3 sequences were aligned to IMGT reference sequences to assign V, D and J gene segments. For a sequence to be retained, a match of at least six nucleotides was required to both a V gene segment and a J gene segment. A rearrangement counted as productive if the CDR3 had no stop codons and remained in frame with V and J, and every other rearrangement counted as non-productive. CDR3 was defined by IMGT convention, running from the second conserved V-encoded cysteine to the conserved J-encoded phenylalanine. The earlier analysis of about 500 of the donors excluded sequences that lacked an unambiguous match to a single V gene segment. An earlier analysis of some 500 of the donors classified V segments as functional when productive rearrangements were above 56.7% and as segregating when the standard deviation between donors was above 5%. A statistical classification framework was developed to diagnose cytomegalovirus status using the catalog of TCR beta chain sequences. V and J gene assignment, in a later analysis, came from comparing TCR nucleotide sequences with IMGT/GENE-DB human TR gene sequences. In a later analysis, CDR3 sequences and most-parsimonious VDJ recombination scenarios were assigned using the TCRdist pipeline. In a later analysis, each TCR beta chain was defined by its CDR3 amino acid sequence together with its V-gene family, and reads without a unique V-gene family were excluded. In a later analysis, some 600 highly shared, low-generation-probability nucleotide sequences were removed to address suspected cross-contamination and a sequencing artifact. For each public chain, a later analysis derived a clonal expansion index from normalized ranks of inferred template counts within each repertoire. A later analysis computed generation probabilities with a VDJ recombination model fitted to out-of-frame rearrangements, and checked the results against IGoR. In a later analysis, hypergeometric tests were used to score TCR-TCR, TCR-HLA and TCR-CMV co-occurrence, with a repertoire-size bias correction applied to TCR pairs. To estimate false discovery rates, a later analysis permuted the HLA or CMV assignments 20 times. In a later analysis, co-occurring TCRs were grouped using DBSCAN, with TCRdist sequence similarity added in when clustering inside HLA-allele-positive subsets. Repertoires with fewer than 30,000 or more than 120,000 public chains, plus five repertoires with anomalous nucleotide sharing, were excluded from co-occurrence clustering. In its TCRdb copy, this immuneACCESS table keeps in-frame sequences only and misses some clones. Where compared with another copy, unresolved V genes explain less than half of these, and the others have no known cause. Clonal size and the V and J genes are those of that table, whereas D and trimming came from the DNA. The sample table lists approximately 150,000 clones, 70% to 90% of them with a count of one. The ten largest clones capture approximately 4.2% of the sample.

Sequenced material: PBMCs. The receptor chain draws on TRBV27 and TRBJ1-6; matching of 6 bases hints at TRBD1 as the D gene. This receptor was obtained from a woman in her 40s in good health and CMV-seropositive. The CDR3 here reads CASSLHRVGNNSPLHF. Read as DNA, the sequence is TGTGCCAGCAGTTTACACAGGGTGGGGAATAATTCACCCCTCCACTTT.